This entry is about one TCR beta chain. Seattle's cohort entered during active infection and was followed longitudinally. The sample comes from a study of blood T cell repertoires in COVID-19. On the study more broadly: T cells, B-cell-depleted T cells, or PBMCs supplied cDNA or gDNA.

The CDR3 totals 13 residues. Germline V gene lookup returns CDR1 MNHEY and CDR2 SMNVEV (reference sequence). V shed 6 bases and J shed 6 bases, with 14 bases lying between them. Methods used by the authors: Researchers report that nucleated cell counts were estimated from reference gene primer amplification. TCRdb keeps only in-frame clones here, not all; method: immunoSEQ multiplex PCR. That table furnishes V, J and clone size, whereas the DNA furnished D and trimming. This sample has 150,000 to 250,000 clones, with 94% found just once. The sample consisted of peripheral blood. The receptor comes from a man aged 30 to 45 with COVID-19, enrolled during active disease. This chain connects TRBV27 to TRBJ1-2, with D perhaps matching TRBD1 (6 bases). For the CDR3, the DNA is TGTGCCAGCAGGTCTACAGGGAGTGATGGCTACACCTTC. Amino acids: CASRSTGSDGYTF.